This T cell receptor beta chain was captured in a study of blood T cell repertoires in COVID-19 (dated by TCRdb to the early 2020s). The study in broad terms: Samples covering the acute and convalescent phases of COVID-19 were provided by collaborators in the United States, Italy and Spain. Where HLA class I and class II types were available, the types were taken from metadata supplied by the sample provider, not from assay-based typing. The prospective study material was composed of cDNA or gDNA derived from T cells, B-cell-depleted T cells, or PBMCs. The repertoires were made available in a free public database intended to serve as a resource for research on the immune response to SARS-CoV-2. The sample metadata nearly always contained a de-identified subject ID, COVID-19 status, age in years and sex. The samples were drawn from the first 160 participants of the ongoing ImmuneRACE study and from more than 1,000 subjects provided by 6 global collaborators. Subjects who had been exposed to COVID-19, were actively infected with it, or had recovered from it provided the deeply sampled blood TCRbeta repertoires that made up the dataset.

Notes on this clone: Its binding antigen is unknown. No per-base quality is available; no much larger clone lies one base away.

General conclusions and limits of the study: Clinical and demographic metadata were provided uncurated, with the amount varying by source and participant.

Whole blood was collected in K2EDTA tubes by collaborating institutions according to the institutions' own protocols. Collaborator samples were shipped for TCRbeta analysis as frozen whole blood, isolated PBMCs, or DNA extracted from either sample type. TCRbeta CDR3 regions were amplified from genomic DNA by means of the immunoSEQ Assay, a bias-controlled multiplex PCR. The study's processing was this. The number of nucleated cells in each sample was estimated by amplification of reference gene primers within the assay. To quantify the absolute abundance of each unique TCRbeta CDR3 rearrangement, sequence reads were collapsed and filtered. Productive Simpson clonality was computed per sample as the square root of Simpson's diversity index over productive rearrangements. TCRdb took this table from immuneACCESS and kept in-frame rearrangements with V and J called. Such tables lack part of the clones; where checked against another copy, unresolved V genes explain under half of the gap, and the rest is unexplained. D and trimming were read from the DNA, whereas the V and J calls and clone size are those reported in that table. The sample data list tens of thousands of clones, and around 82% of these were observed just once. Over 7.5% of the sample lies in the top ten.

From cysteine to phenylalanine, the CDR3 is 14 amino acids long. The entry retains the CDR3 DNA only, 42 bases that are in frame from base 1. For CDR1 and CDR2, the germline V gene lists MNHEY and SVGAGI. For this chain, trimming is 6 bases at the V end and 5 bases at the J end, and the number of junction bases without a gene match is 6. This receptor chain uses TRBV6-5 and TRBJ1-5, with 8 middle bases fitting TRBD1. Sequencing was done on a sample of peripheral blood. The source of this sequence is an elderly woman with acute or convalescent COVID-19. The nucleotides read TGTGCCAGCAGCCTAGGACAGGGTCATCAGCCCCAGCATTTT. This encodes CASSLGQGHQPQHF.